The source of this T cell receptor beta chain is a study of radiotherapy plus CTLA-4 blockade in lung cancer. Between the trimmed V and J ends, which lost 5 bases and 4 bases, there was a span of 11 bases. The CDR3 spans 13 residues. Germline CDR1 and CDR2: LNHDA and SQIVND (reference sequence). This clone was recorded a few times. TCRdb keeps only in-frame clones here, not all; method: immunoSEQ multiplex PCR. The data contain 55,000 to 80,000 clones, approximately 78% of them singletons. The source of this sequence is a human donor with non-small cell lung cancer who had a complete response to radiotherapy plus ipilimumab. The rearrangement links TRBV19 to TRBJ1-2; D possibly corresponds to TRBD1 (5 bases). Material: peripheral blood, obtained from a patient treated with radiotherapy plus ipilimumab. CDR3 DNA sequence: TGTGCCAGTAGTTTCGAGGGGACCTATGGCTACACCTTC. Its translation: CASSFEGTYGYTF.